What follows is one T cell receptor beta chain and its context. These data originate in a study of regulatory T cells in long-lasting Graves disease. For TCR beta, libraries came from iRepertoire HTBI primers and Arm-PCR of CDR3 regions. TCRdb reprocessed the multiplex PCR reads via MiXCR and lists one record per CDR3 protein. The sample yields about 540,000 distinct CDR3 sequences, 13% seen once. Time point of the sample: newly diagnosed GD, antithyroid drugs for less than 3 months. RNA isolated from PBMCs was used to make the TCR library. American Thyroid Association guidelines served as the basis for diagnosing Graves' disease. Germline V gene sequence: CDR1 KGHDR, CDR2 SFDVKD. V was clipped by 2 bases and J by 6 bases, with 13 bases between them. The CDR3 loop spans 15 amino acids. Separately, the same data were catalogued under a study of T cells in Graves' hyperthyroidism and ophthalmopathy.

The genes are TRBV24-1 and TRBJ2-1; D is uncertain. The origin of this receptor is a man aged 25-45 years with Graves disease. Sequenced material: peripheral blood mononuclear cells (PBMCs), taken at new diagnosis, from a patient treated with antithyroid drugs. The CDR3 DNA follows: TGTGCCACCAGTGATTATCCCGACCATCGCAATGAGCAGTTCTTC. Amino acid sequence: CATSDYPDHRNEQFF.